The rows below give T cell receptor beta chains drawn from one sample of a study of T cells in Graves' hyperthyroidism and ophthalmopathy. From the multiplex PCR reads, TCRdb called clonotypes with MiXCR, one entry per CDR3 protein. The table lists about 690,000 distinct CDR3 sequences, roughly a sixth of them singletons, with roughly a sixth in the top ten. Sequenced sample: blood. Receptor source: a man in his fifties with Graves' hyperthyroidism. CDR3s include the opening cysteine and the closing phenylalanine or tryptophan. The D gene is left open where the match is weak. Clone size is stated in some rows and not others, as once, few, many or a class when expanded.

abundance,v_gene,j_gene,d_gene,CDR3nt,CDR3aa
NA,TRBV5-1,TRBJ2-3,TRBD2,TGCGCCAGCAGCTTAACTAGCGGGACCCTCACAGATACGCAGTATTTT,CASSLTSGTLTDTQYF
NA,TRBV5-4,TRBJ2-7,TRBD1,TGTGCCATAGGATGGACAGGGGGCTACGAGCAGTACTTC,CAIGWTGGYEQYF
many,TRBV5-1,TRBJ2-7,TRBD2,TGCGCCAGCAGCGGGGGACTAGCGGGAGTCGAGCAGTACTTC,CASSGGLAGVEQYF
NA,TRBV20-1,TRBJ2-7,TRBD1,TGCAGTGCCAGACAGGGGCTCCTCTACGAGCAGTACTTC,CSARQGLLYEQYF
many,TRBV28,TRBJ2-1,TRBD2,TGTGCCAGCAGTTTAAGTTTGCTAGCGGACAATGAGCAGTTCTTC,CASSLSLLADNEQFF
many,TRBV6-1,TRBJ2-3,TRBD2,TGTGCCAGCAGTATAGCGGGAGTAACAGATACGCAGTATTTT,CASSIAGVTDTQYF
few,TRBV6-1,TRBJ2-5,TRBD2,TGTGCCAGCTACGGGGGGGAAAAGACCCAGTACTTC,CASYGGEKTQYF
many,TRBV10-3,TRBJ1-1,NA,TGTGCCATCAGTTCCAGGAGTGAGACTGAAGCTTTCTTT,CAISSRSETEAFF
many,TRBV30,TRBJ2-7,NA,TGTGCCTGGAGTGGGACCTACGAGCAGTACTTC,CAWSGTYEQYF
NA,TRBV5-6,TRBJ1-2,TRBD1,TGTGCCAGCAGCTCTAAAGACGACAGGGACTTTAACTATGGCTACACCTTC,CASSSKDDRDFNYGYTF
few,TRBV6-1,TRBJ1-2,NA,TGTGCCAGCAGCCCCCCCGGACAGAGGAATTATGGCTACACCTTC,CASSPPGQRNYGYTF
many,TRBV27,TRBJ1-6,NA,TGTGCCAGCAAAATAGGAGGGACGAATTCACCCCTCCACTTT,CASKIGGTNSPLHF
once,TRBV6-1,TRBJ1-6,TRBD1,TGTGCCAGCAGTGCTCTAGTTAGGACAGGGGCGAATTCACCCCTCCACTTT,CASSALVRTGANSPLHF
many,TRBV2,TRBJ1-5,NA,TGTGCCAGCAGCCTATCGACTGGCGAAGTTAAGCCCCAGCATTTT,CASSLSTGEVKPQHF
few,TRBV5-4,TRBJ2-3,TRBD2,TGTGCCAGCAGCCTTCCGGGGGCTAGCGGGTTAGATACGCAGTATTTT,CASSLPGASGLDTQYF